The sequence of this T cell receptor beta chain was determined in a study of blood T cell repertoires in COVID-19. This CDR3 is 15 amino acids long. V was clipped by 11 bases and J by 5 bases, with 22 bases between them. Germline-derived CDR1 and CDR2 are SNHLY and FYNNEI. This clone was seen just once. Assay: immunoSEQ multiplex PCR; the TCRdb copy retains only in-frame clones and omits some. The sample includes some 250,000 clones, approximately 91% seen only once; the top ten take more than 1%. The sequence came from a human donor in a cohort exposed to, infected with or recovered from COVID-19 (not recorded which). The donor label of this sample is uncertain. This chain links TRBV2 with TRBJ2-1; possible D gene TRBD2, 5 bases. Sequencing was performed on PBMCs or T cells enriched from blood (not recorded which). The CDR3 nucleotides are TGTGCCTCCAGAGAGGGCTCATTCCCCGACAATGAGCAGTTCTTC. Amino acids: CASREGSFPDNEQFF.